These 21 T cell receptor beta chains came from one sample sequenced in a study of CD4 T cells in relation to SARS-CoV-2 and coronaviruses. The data were produced by immunoSEQ multiplex PCR, yet TCRdb's version contains in-frame clones alone and is incomplete. This repertoire shows roughly 20,000 clones, 70% to 85% found once; its top ten account for roughly 20%. These receptors have no known antigen. CD4+ T cells from unexposed donors were obtained before the COVID-19 pandemic (2011-2018). The cells were cultured for around ten days before CD4+ T cells were isolated. Sequencing was performed on CD4+ T cells from PBMCs, cultured in vitro. The receptors derive from a human donor in good health.

The chain links TRBV24-1 to TRBJ2-2, with TRBD1 matching 10 bases. CDR1 and CDR2 (germline): KGHDR, SFDVKD. The CDR3 runs to 18 residues. V lost 3 bases and J lost 1; bases outside the gene matches: 7. The CDR3, as DNA: TGTGCCACCAGTGATCGACGGACAGGGGGTTTGAACACCGGGGAGCTGTTTTTT. Translating gives CATSDRRTGGLNTGELFF.

The CDR3 sequence: CAISEGTSGASTDTQYF. The CDR3 DNA reads as TGTGCCATCAGTGAGGGGACTAGCGGAGCTAGCACAGATACGCAGTATTTT. The rearrangement joins TRBV10-3 to TRBJ2-3; 11 nucleotides align to TRBD2. Germline V gives CDR1 ENHRY, CDR2 SYGVKD. V shed 2 bases and J 0 bases; nucleotides not matched to a gene: 4. This CDR3 has 17 amino acids.

CDR3 sequence: CASSLLAGPTDTQYF. The CDR3 DNA sequence: TGCGCCAGCAGCTTGTTAGCGGGGCCTACAGATACGCAGTATTTT. The chain employs TRBV5-1 and TRBJ2-3; TRBD2 matches at 8 bases. The CDR3 is 15 residues long. V lost 1 base and J lost 3; bases outside the gene matches: 4. Per the germline V gene, CDR1 is SGHRS and CDR2 is YFSETQ.

The chain joins TRBV24-1 to TRBJ2-2, with D unclear. V dropped 6 bases and J dropped 0 bases, with 7 bases sitting between them. Germline V CDR1 and CDR2: KGHDR, SFDVKD. The CDR3 sequence is 14 residues long. The CDR3 region is CATSRTPNTGELFF. CDR3 nucleotide sequence: TGTGCCACCAGTAGGACGCCGAACACCGGGGAGCTGTTTTTT.

The chain couples TRBV7-9 to TRBJ2-4, with 11 bases aligning to TRBD2. The germline CDR1 and CDR2 sequences are SEHNR and FQNEAQ (reference sequence). CDR3 length: 14 residues. V lost 5 bases to trimming and J lost 5 bases; unmatched junction nucleotides: 2. CDR3 protein: CASSQGLAENIQYF. In DNA form, the CDR3 reads TGTGCCAGCAGCCAGGGACTAGCGGAAAACATTCAGTACTTC.

This chain joins TRBV6-5 and TRBJ2-7, with D uncertain. Trimming took off 0 bases at V and 3 bases at J, with 9 bases between the two ends. The CDR3 is 14 amino acids. Germline-derived CDR1 and CDR2 are MNHEY and SVGAGI. CDR3: CASSYSVAIYEQYF. CDR3 sequence (DNA): TGTGCCAGCAGTTACTCGGTGGCTATCTACGAGCAGTACTTC.

The rearrangement links TRBV11-2 to TRBJ2-5; a possible D gene is TRBD1 (6 bases). The CDR3 has 14 residues. The germline V gene encodes CDR1 SGHAT and CDR2 FQNNGV. The V end was cut by 5 bases, the J end by 5 bases, with 15 bases between. The CDR3 region has the DNA TGTGCCAGCAGCCCCACAGGGATTGCGGAGACCCAGTACTTC. Its translation is CASSPTGIAETQYF.

The sample holds a few counts of this clone. The rearrangement joins TRBV28 to TRBJ1-5; D remains unclear. The CDR3 loop spans 15 amino acids. V was cut by 6 bases and J by 2 bases, with 14 bases left in between. CDR1 MDHEN and CDR2 SYDVKM come from the germline V gene. The CDR3 bases are TGTGCCAGCAGCCCTTATGGGGATGGCAATCAGCCCCAGCATTTT. Its protein product is CASSPYGDGNQPQHF.

In its sample, this clone was seen a few times. The chain is built from TRBV30 and TRBJ2-7; D gene ambiguous. Germline V gives CDR1 GTSNPN, CDR2 SVGIG (reference sequence). The germline V and J ends were trimmed by 3 bases and 4 bases, with 10 bases remaining between them. The CDR3 consists of 12 residues. CDR3 nucleotides: TGTGCCTGGAGCAGACACTCTTACGAGCAGTACTTC. Amino acids: CAWSRHSYEQYF.

The J gene is TRBJ2-1, the V gene TRBV19; 14 bases match TRBD2. CDR1 and CDR2 (germline): LNHDA, SQIVND (reference sequence). Losses at the gene ends were 5 bases for V and 3 bases for J; bases not matched to a gene: 9. The length of the CDR3 is 18 residues. CDR3 amino acids: CASSSPGTSGGFYNEQFF. Written as DNA, the CDR3 is TGTGCCAGTAGTTCGCCCGGGACTAGCGGGGGCTTCTACAATGAGCAGTTCTTC.

This clone was found a few times. The rearrangement links TRBV4-2 to TRBJ2-7; the match to TRBD2 covers 9 bases. The CDR3 length is 15 residues. Germline CDR1 reads LGHNA; CDR2 reads YNFKEQ. V gave up 2 bases and J gave up 5 bases; unmatched junction bases: 7. The CDR3 region is CASSQLAGYKDEQYF. CDR3 DNA sequence: TGTGCCAGCAGCCAACTAGCGGGGTACAAAGACGAGCAGTACTTC.

J is TRBJ2-1 and V is TRBV4-2, with D hard to call. Germline values: CDR1 LGHNA, CDR2 YNFKEQ. The CDR3 is 14 residues long. Trimming left V 0 bases short and J 2 bases short, with 5 bases between. DNA of the CDR3: TGTGCCAGCAGCCAAGAGCCTCCCTACAATGAGCAGTTCTTC. It is translated as CASSQEPPYNEQFF.

V usage is TRBV18 and J usage is TRBJ1-1, with D unclear. The V end lost 2 bases, the J end lost 4 bases, and 8 bases lay between the germline ends. The CDR3 loop spans 13 amino acids. Germline CDR1 reads KGHSH; CDR2 reads LQKENI. The CDR3 region is CASSPFRTTEAFF. In DNA, the CDR3 is TGTGCCAGCTCACCATTTAGGACCACTGAAGCTTTCTTT.

V usage is TRBV9 and J usage is TRBJ1-1; tentative D call: TRBD1 (5 bases). Germline loops: CDR1 SGDLS, CDR2 YYNGEE. The CDR3 has 17 residues. The germline V and J ends were trimmed by 3 bases and 10 bases, with 28 bases remaining between them. The CDR3 spells CASSATTLGRSLGGAFF. The CDR3 DNA reads TGTGCCAGCAGCGCGACTACCTTAGGACGGTCTCTGGGGGGAGCTTTCTTT.

This clone was seen only once. The chain joins TRBV19 to TRBJ1-1; no reliable D call. V shed 3 bases and J shed 7 bases, with 12 bases lying between them. Germline V gives CDR1 LNHDA, CDR2 SQIVND (reference sequence). This CDR3 contains 13 residues. This CDR3 is CASSINGRSEAFF. The CDR3 bases are TGTGCCAGTAGTATCAATGGGCGCAGTGAAGCTTTCTTT.

The chain uses TRBV27 and TRBJ1-6; D gene unclear. V gave up 8 bases and J gave up 8 bases, with 16 bases separating them. Germline-derived CDR1 and CDR2 are MNHEY and SMNVEV (reference sequence). The CDR3 length is 14 residues. CDR3 protein: CASSRSNSHSPLHF. In DNA, the CDR3 is TGTGCCAGCTCCCGGAGTAACTCTCATTCACCCCTCCACTTT.

This chain connects TRBV24-1 to TRBJ2-1, with TRBD2 matching 8 bases. The CDR3 contains 17 residues. The germline CDR1 and CDR2 sequences are KGHDR and SFDVKD. The ends lost 0 bases at V and 8 bases at J; junction bases unmatched: 11. CDR3 amino acids: CATSDLATGTRPDEQFF. In DNA, the CDR3 is TGTGCCACCAGTGATTTGGCAACCGGGACTAGGCCCGATGAGCAGTTCTTC.

This clone showed up just a few times. This chain links TRBV9 with TRBJ2-3; D is uncertain. The CDR3 has 16 amino acids. Germline lookup yields CDR1 SGDLS and CDR2 YYNGEE. The V end was cut by 4 bases, the J end by 6 bases, with 21 bases between. This chain's CDR3 is CASSSFPAIPTDTQYF. The DNA for the CDR3 is TGTGCCAGCAGCTCCTTCCCTGCGATCCCAACGGATACGCAGTATTTT.

This clone was observed a few times. V and J are TRBV15 and TRBJ1-1, with D unresolved. V was trimmed by 3 bases and J by 8 bases, leaving 10 bases between them. The germline CDR1 and CDR2 sequences are LNHNV and YYDKDF (reference sequence). The CDR3 length is 12 residues. The CDR3 region has the DNA TGTGCCACCAGCAGGGCCGGAGGGGAAGCTTTCTTT. Translating it yields CATSRAGGEAFF.

This clone was counted once. The chain recombines TRBV5-1 with TRBJ2-1; 8 bases map to TRBD1. The CDR3 has 15 residues. V lost 4 bases and J lost 5; bases outside the gene matches: 8. Germline V gives CDR1 SGHRS, CDR2 YFSETQ. This chain's CDR3 is CASSPGRQGNNEQFF. The CDR3 nucleotides read TGCGCCAGCAGCCCTGGGAGACAGGGGAACAATGAGCAGTTCTTC.

This clone was observed once. This chain links TRBV7-3 with TRBJ2-3; D may be TRBD2 (5 bases). Deletions cut 5 bases from V and 7 bases from J, with 13 bases between. The CDR3 runs to 13 residues. Germline CDR1 is SGHTA and CDR2 is FQGTGA. The chain's CDR3 is CASSPDYFNTQYF. The DNA of the CDR3 is TGTGCCAGCAGCCCCGACTACTTTAATACGCAGTATTTT.